Below are 30 T cell receptor beta chains sequenced from a single sample in a study of shared clonotypes between healthy human individuals. Here immunoSEQ multiplex PCR was the method, and the copy in TCRdb shows in-frame clones only, minus some. The data hold a few million clones, with 85% to 95% observed a single time. What was sequenced was naive CD4+ T cells sorted from blood. Sample subset: CD45RA+ positively selected. These receptors were taken from a man between 18 and 29 years old in good health.

This chain connects TRBV29-1 to TRBJ2-7, with D perhaps assigned TRBD1 or TRBD2 (6 bases each). V shed 2 bases and J shed 6 bases, with 14 bases lying between them. The CDR3 extends over 13 amino acids. Germline loops: CDR1 SQVTM, CDR2 ANQGSEA. The CDR3 protein is CSVESLKGGEQYF. As DNA, the CDR3 is TGCAGCGTTGAATCCTTAAAGGGGGGCGAGCAGTACTTC.

The chain has TRBV10-2 and TRBJ1-1; 9 nucleotides match TRBD1. The CDR3 length is 15 residues. V lost 2 bases to trimming and J lost 5 bases; unmatched junction nucleotides: 6. Germline CDR1 and CDR2: WSHSY and SAAADI. The CDR3 loop reads CASSETGQGKTEAFF. As DNA, the CDR3 is TGCGCCAGCAGTGAGACAGGACAGGGGAAAACTGAAGCTTTCTTT.

The chain has TRBV4-1 and TRBJ2-5; TRBD2 matches 16 bases. This CDR3 has 20 residues. V shed 1 base, J shed 5 bases, and the junction held 13 bases outside the gene matches. Germline V lookup: CDR1 MGHRA, CDR2 YSYEKL. The CDR3 sequence: CASSQVPPGLAGGKGETQYF. In DNA, the CDR3 is TGCGCCAGCAGCCAAGTCCCTCCGGGACTAGCGGGGGGGAAGGGTGAGACCCAGTACTTC.

The chain is built from TRBV15 and TRBJ1-4; D is perhaps TRBD1 (5 bases). The CDR3 is 15 amino acids. The germline V gene encodes CDR1 LNHNV and CDR2 YYDKDF (reference sequence). V was clipped by 4 bases and J by 5 bases, with 14 bases between them. The CDR3 sequence is CATSKTGTANEKLFF. CDR3 DNA sequence: TGTGCCACCAGCAAAACCGGGACGGCGAATGAAAAACTGTTTTTT.

There are a few counts of this clone. J is TRBJ1-1 and V is TRBV28; D is ambiguous. V lost 3 bases and J 8 bases, leaving 10 bases between the germline ends. The CDR3 is 12 amino acids. Germline V lookup: CDR1 MDHEN, CDR2 SYDVKM. The CDR3 loop is CASSFSGKEAFF. In DNA form, the CDR3 reads TGTGCCAGCAGTTTTTCTGGAAAGGAAGCTTTCTTT.

About this clone: Other DNA sequences from this sample encode an identical CDR3 as well. The CDR3 protein is CASSEGGGGEKLFF. The CDR3 nucleotides are TGTGCCAGCAGTGAGGGGGGCGGAGGTGAAAAACTGTTTTTT. The chain has TRBV25-1 and TRBJ1-4, with D possibly being TRBD1 (6 bases). Germline CDR1 is MGHDK and CDR2 is SYGVNS. Trimming cost V 3 bases and J 7 bases, with 12 bases left between them. This CDR3 is 14 amino acids long.

Many counts were recorded for this clone. The gene calls are TRBV2 and TRBJ1-5; 9 nucleotides align to TRBD1. Germline assignment: CDR1 SNHLY and CDR2 FYNNEI. The length of the CDR3 is 14 residues. The J segment lost 5 bases and the V segment lost 7 bases, leaving 6 bases of the junction unmatched. The CDR3 here is CASTGTGRDQPQHF. The CDR3 coding sequence is TGTGCCAGCACTGGGACAGGGCGGGATCAGCCCCAGCATTTT.

The rearrangement joins TRBV28 to TRBJ1-6, with 9 nucleotides matching TRBD1. This CDR3 is built from 19 residues. Per germline, CDR1 MDHEN and CDR2 SYDVKM. With V trimmed by 6 bases and J by 0 bases, 12 bases remained unmatched. CDR3 in amino acids: CASRMDRGRWSSYNSPLHF. The DNA of the CDR3 is TGTGCCAGCAGGATGGACAGGGGAAGATGGAGCTCCTATAATTCACCCCTCCACTTT. The whole variable domain, remainder taken from reference TRBV28 and TRBJ1-6, is DVKVTQSSRYLVKRTGEKVFLECVQDMDHENMFWYRQDPGLGLRLIYFSYDVKMKEKGDIPEGYSVSREKKERFSLILESASTNQTSMYLCASRMDRGRWSSYNSPLHFGNGTRLTVT.

In its sample, this clone was seen once. The V gene is TRBV10-3, the J gene TRBJ1-1; D uncertain. Germline V gene data show CDR1 as ENHRY and CDR2 as SYGVKD. V gave up 4 bases and J gave up 1 base, with 7 bases separating them. This CDR3 has 13 amino acids. The CDR3 DNA reads TGTGCCATCAGTGGGCCGCAGAACACTGAAGCTTTCTTT. Its translation is CAISGPQNTEAFF.

Points on this clone: A junction end diverges from the germline sequence, so it may reflect a read error. The J gene is TRBJ1-2, the V gene TRBV10-3; 7 bases are a match to TRBD1. Germline CDR1 reads ENHRY; CDR2 reads SYGVKD. The CDR3 spans 14 residues. The DNA for the CDR3 is TGTGCCAGCAGTAAGGGGGCGGTAGGCTATGGCTACACCTTC. Protein sequence: CASSKGAVGYGYTF.

The chain links TRBV10-3 to TRBJ1-6; D perhaps matches TRBD1 (5 bases). CDR3 length: 14 amino acids. CDR1 and CDR2 from the germline V gene are ENHRY and SYGVKD. V gave up 6 bases and J gave up 7 bases, with 13 bases separating them. CDR3 DNA: TGTGCCATCAGCCCACAGGCTTCAAATTCACCCCTCCACTTT. As protein: CAISPQASNSPLHF.

The chain is built from TRBV5-1 and TRBJ2-5; 9 nucleotides match TRBD1. Trimming cost V 4 bases and J 5 bases; bases outside gene matches: 9. Germline CDR1 is SGHRS and CDR2 is YFSETQ. The CDR3 contains 15 residues. CDR3 residues: CASSPQTGGFETQYF. The DNA for the CDR3 is TGCGCCAGCAGCCCCCAGACAGGGGGTTTCGAGACCCAGTACTTC.

J is TRBJ2-7 and V is TRBV5-4, with 10 bases aligning to TRBD2. The CDR3 consists of 16 residues. The germline V gene encodes CDR1 SGHNT and CDR2 YYREEE (reference sequence). The J segment lost 7 bases and the V segment lost 0 bases, leaving 10 bases of the junction unmatched. The CDR3 sequence is CASSLGGSSGRLEQYF. Written as DNA, the CDR3 is TGTGCCAGCAGCTTGGGAGGGTCTAGCGGGAGATTGGAGCAGTACTTC.

The gene calls are TRBV6-1 and TRBJ1-5; no reliable D call. CDR3 length: 16 amino acids. V lost 3 bases to trimming and J lost 1 base, with 13 bases between them. The germline CDR1 and CDR2 sequences are MNHNS and SASEGT. This chain's CDR3 is CASSDLEGGSNQPQHF. For the CDR3, the DNA is TGTGCCAGCAGTGACCTCGAGGGAGGAAGCAATCAGCCCCAGCATTTT.

The chain has TRBV29-1 and TRBJ2-2, with 9 bases fitting TRBD1. CDR1 is SQVTM, CDR2 ANQGSEA, per germline. CDR3 size: 16 residues. The ends lost 0 bases at V and 5 bases at J; junction bases unmatched: 7. The CDR3 here is CSVEDLRQGVTGELFF. CDR3 DNA sequence: TGCAGCGTTGAAGATCTTAGACAGGGGGTTACCGGGGAGCTGTTTTTT.

The chain combines TRBV2 with TRBJ2-2; tentative D call: TRBD2 (6 bases). This CDR3 is 14 amino acids long. Trimming removed 8 bases at V and 4 bases at J, with 14 bases between. Germline loops: CDR1 SNHLY, CDR2 FYNNEI. CDR3 region: CASEGLLPTGELFF. DNA for the CDR3: TGTGCCAGCGAGGGACTCCTACCCACCGGGGAGCTGTTTTTT.

This rearrangement joins TRBV5-1 to TRBJ2-7; 7 bases are shared with TRBD2. The CDR3 spans 14 residues. The J segment lost 1 base and the V segment lost 4 bases, leaving 5 bases of the junction unmatched. The germline gives CDR1 SGHRS, CDR2 YFSETQ. The chain's CDR3 is CASSDQGGSYEQYF. The CDR3 DNA is TGCGCCAGCAGCGATCAGGGAGGGTCCTACGAGCAGTACTTC.

This chain joins TRBV5-6 and TRBJ1-6; TRBD1 agrees at 10 bases. The CDR3 spans 17 residues. Germline V gene sequence: CDR1 SGHDT, CDR2 YYEEEE. Trimming removed 5 bases from V and 9 bases from J; junction bases left unmatched: 14. CDR3 region: CASSVDRGRLGFSPLHF. The CDR3 DNA sequence: TGTGCCAGCAGTGTAGACAGGGGGCGGTTAGGTTTTTCACCCCTCCACTTT. Filled out from reference TRBV5-6 and TRBJ1-6, the complete variable domain reads DAGVTQSPTHLIKTRGQQVTLRCSPKSGHDTVSWYQQALGQGPQFIFQYYEEEERQRGNFPDRFSGHQFPNYSSELNVNALLLGDSALYLCASSVDRGRLGFSPLHFGNGTRLTVT.

This chain links TRBV7-9 with TRBJ2-1; no reliable D call. V lost 6 bases and J lost 5, with 23 bases in between. Germline values: CDR1 SEHNR, CDR2 FQNEAQ (reference sequence). The CDR3 consists of 17 residues. For the CDR3, the DNA is TGTGCCAGCAGTCAAGCCACACCGACGGGTGGGCACAATGAGCAGTTCTTC. It translates to CASSQATPTGGHNEQFF.

The rearrangement joins TRBV10-3 to TRBJ2-5; weak D call: TRBD1 (6 bases). Trimming removed 2 bases at V and 3 bases at J, with 10 bases between. This CDR3 region has 14 residues. Per germline, CDR1 ENHRY and CDR2 SYGVKD. The CDR3 DNA sequence: TGTGCCATCAGTGAGCAGGGGATAGAAGAGACCCAGTACTTC. This codes for CAISEQGIEETQYF.

This clone turned up a few times. This sample also contains other DNA sequences that code for the same CDR3. This sequence joins TRBV5-1 and TRBJ1-1; no definite D call. Trimming removed 0 bases at V and 4 bases at J, with 10 bases between. The CDR3 consists of 14 residues. Germline CDR1 reads SGHRS; CDR2 reads YFSETQ. The CDR3 loop reads CASSLEGRGTEAFF. Written as DNA, the CDR3 is TGCGCCAGCAGCTTGGAAGGACGGGGCACTGAAGCTTTCTTT.

The V and J genes are TRBV5-1 and TRBJ1-5; D possibly corresponds to TRBD1 (5 bases). The V gene lost 5 bases and the J gene lost 3 bases, with 15 bases spanning the gap. CDR1 is SGHRS and CDR2 is YFSETQ in the germline V gene. The CDR3 has 15 amino acids. The CDR3 region has the DNA TGCGCCAGCAGGGCAGGGCCCGGCGACAATCAGCCCCAGCATTTT. Translation: CASRAGPGDNQPQHF.

The gene calls are TRBV6-6 and TRBJ1-6; D ambiguous. CDR3 size: 15 residues. V lost 4 bases to trimming and J lost 1 base, with 8 bases between them. Looked up from germline, CDR1 is MNHNY and CDR2 is SVGAGI (reference sequence). The CDR3 loop reads CASSFLESYNSPLHF. CDR3 DNA: TGTGCCAGCAGTTTCCTTGAGTCCTATAATTCACCCCTCCACTTT.

The V and J genes are TRBV5-8 and TRBJ2-3; TRBD2 is a possible D gene (5 bases). The CDR3 spans 14 residues. Germline V CDR1 and CDR2: SGHTS, YDEGEE. V shed 4 bases and J shed 0 bases, with 9 bases lying between them. This CDR3 is CASSVSVSTDTQYF. The DNA of the CDR3 is TGTGCCAGCAGCGTTAGCGTGAGCACAGATACGCAGTATTTT.

This clone was counted between two and nine times. The chain is built from TRBV19 and TRBJ1-2, with 8 bases fitting TRBD1. J lost 4 bases, V lost 4 bases, and 5 bases had no gene match. CDR1 LNHDA and CDR2 SQIVND come from the germline V gene (reference sequence). The CDR3 totals 14 residues. CDR3 nucleotides: TGTGCCAGTAGTACCGGGACAGGAACCTATGGCTACACCTTC. It specifies CASSTGTGTYGYTF.

The chain uses TRBV30 and TRBJ2-7; D is possibly TRBD2 (6 bases). The CDR3 is 13 residues long. V gave up 4 bases and J gave up 0 bases, with 10 bases separating them. The germline V gene has CDR1 GTSNPN and CDR2 SVGIG (reference sequence). CDR3 in DNA: TGTGCCTGGACTCGGGGGAGCTCCTACGAGCAGTACTTC. Translated: CAWTRGSSYEQYF.

The genes are TRBV7-2 and TRBJ2-2; D unclear. The germline CDR1 and CDR2 sequences are SGHTA and FQGNSA. The CDR3 is made up of 15 amino acids. Trimming left V 2 bases short and J 1 base short, with 8 bases between. Here the CDR3 reads CASSLQFRNTGELFF. DNA of the CDR3: TGTGCCAGCAGCTTACAATTTAGGAACACCGGGGAGCTGTTTTTT. Based on the CDR3 plus reference TRBV7-2 and TRBJ2-2, the full variable domain is GAGVSQSPSNKVTEKGKDVELRCDPISGHTALYWYRQSLGQGLEFLIYFQGNSAPDKSGLPSDRFSAERTGGSVSTLTIQRTQQEDSAVYLCASSLQFRNTGELFFGEGSRLTVL.

This clone was detected once. The CDR3, as DNA: TGTGCCATCAGTGACAGGGAAACCTACGAGCAGTACTTC. It specifies CAISDRETYEQYF. V usage is TRBV10-3 and J usage is TRBJ2-7; maybe TRBD1 (5 bases). The germline V gene has CDR1 ENHRY and CDR2 SYGVKD. The CDR3 runs to 13 residues. V was pared by 3 bases and J by 2 bases, with 8 bases between.

CDR3 sequence (DNA): TGTGCCAGCAGTGAATTGGGGACATGGGCTGAAGCTTTCTTT. It is translated as CASSELGTWAEAFF. The chain joins TRBV6-1 to TRBJ1-1; TRBD1 might be the D (6 bases). The ends were cut back, 2 bases at V and 6 bases at J, with 13 bases in the middle. The length of the CDR3 is 14 residues. CDR1 and CDR2 from the germline V gene are MNHNS and SASEGT.

The chain couples TRBV6-5 to TRBJ2-7; no clear D. The CDR3 covers 11 residues. CDR1 MNHEY and CDR2 SVGAGI come from the germline V gene. With 8 bases removed from V and 4 bases from J, the gap between germline ends came to 9 bases. The CDR3 DNA reads as TGTGCCAGCTTCCAAGGGTACGAGCAGTACTTC. It yields the protein CASFQGYEQYF.